The T cell receptor (beta chain) under discussion was sequenced for a study of T cells in Graves' hyperthyroidism and ophthalmopathy. Subjects aged 18 to 65 presented with newly diagnosed hyperthyroidism of less than 2 months' duration. The blood sample dates from first hyperthyroidism diagnosis, preceding any ophthalmopathy symptoms. Amplification of TCR beta CDR3 regions was performed using RNA transcripts as template. HTBI primers were used for first-round RT-PCR of the TCR CDR3. TCRdb itself ran the multiplex PCR reads through MiXCR, one entry per CDR3 protein. The sample yields 300,000 to 450,000 distinct CDR3 sequences, about 15% seen once. This TCR was recovered from a woman in her 30s with Graves' hyperthyroidism that later progressed to Graves' ophthalmopathy. The sample comprised blood.

CDR3 region: CASSYFGSSSTLTYEQYF. DNA of the CDR3: TGTGCCAGCAGTTACTTCGGCTCCTCCAGCACGTTGACCTACGAGCAGTACTTC. The V gene is TRBV12-3 or TRBV12-4, the J gene TRBJ2-7; unclear D gene. This CDR3 is 18 amino acids long. The V end was cut by 4 bases, the J end by 2 bases, with 24 bases between.